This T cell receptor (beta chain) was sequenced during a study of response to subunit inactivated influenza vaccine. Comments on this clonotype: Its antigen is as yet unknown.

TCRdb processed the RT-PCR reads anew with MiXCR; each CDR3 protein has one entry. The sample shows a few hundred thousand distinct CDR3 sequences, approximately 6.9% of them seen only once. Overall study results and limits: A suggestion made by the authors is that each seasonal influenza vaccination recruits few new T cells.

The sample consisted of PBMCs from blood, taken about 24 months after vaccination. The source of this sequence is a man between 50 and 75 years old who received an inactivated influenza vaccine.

For the CDR3, the DNA is TGTGCCAGCAGTGAGGTGGGACAGGGGAGCACAGATACGCAGTATTTT. Amino acids: CASSEVGQGSTDTQYF. The chain couples TRBV25-1 to TRBJ2-3; 10 bases are shared with TRBD1. Germline trimming cut 3 bases from V and 0 bases from J; bases unmatched to any gene: 3. The CDR3 runs to 16 residues. Germline values: CDR1 MGHDK, CDR2 SYGVNS.